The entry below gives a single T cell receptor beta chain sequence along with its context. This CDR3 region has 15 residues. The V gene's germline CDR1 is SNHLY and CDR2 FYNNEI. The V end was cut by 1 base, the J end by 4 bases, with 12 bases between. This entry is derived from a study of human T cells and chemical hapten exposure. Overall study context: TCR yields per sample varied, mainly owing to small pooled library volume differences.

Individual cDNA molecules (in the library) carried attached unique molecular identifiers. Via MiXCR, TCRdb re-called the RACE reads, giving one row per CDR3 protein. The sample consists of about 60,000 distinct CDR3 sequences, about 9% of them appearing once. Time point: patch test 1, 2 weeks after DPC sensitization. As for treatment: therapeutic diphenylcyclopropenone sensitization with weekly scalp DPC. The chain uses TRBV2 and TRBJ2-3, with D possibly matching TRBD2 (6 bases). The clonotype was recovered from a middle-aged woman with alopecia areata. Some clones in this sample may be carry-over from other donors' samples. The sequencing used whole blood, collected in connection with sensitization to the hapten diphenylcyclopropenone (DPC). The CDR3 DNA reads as TGTGCCAGCAGTGAAGGCGGGGCCGGGCCAGATACGCAGTATTTT. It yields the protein CASSEGGAGPDTQYF.